These T cell receptor beta chains were read from a single sample in a study of PD-1 blockade in classical Hodgkin lymphoma. Only in-frame clones appear in the TCRdb table, and some are missing; sequencing was by immunoSEQ multiplex PCR. The repertoire has nearly 25,000 clones, less than 75% of them found once; the top ten carry just under 30%. Sequencing was performed on peripheral blood mononuclear cells (PBMCs), taken before the fourth cycle of nivolumab. The receptors come from a human donor with classical Hodgkin lymphoma. Each CDR3 is given with its conserved first and last residue. A D gene is named only where the DNA matches it firmly. Not every row has a clone size; where given, it reads once, few, many or a size class.

CDR3,DNA,size,D,V,J
CAITPGQGQETQYF,TGTGCCATCACACCGGGACAGGGGCAAGAGACCCAGTACTTC,-,TRBD1,TRBV10-3,TRBJ2-5
CASSLGQMTYEQYF,TGTGCCAGCAGCCTGGGACAGATGACCTACGAGCAGTACTTC,-,TRBD1,TRBV5-5,TRBJ2-7
CASRHRGKNYGYTF,TGTGCCAGCAGGCACAGGGGGAAGAACTATGGCTACACCTTC,-,TRBD1,TRBV6-5,TRBJ1-2
CASSPPRDGRSNYGYTF,TGTGCCAGCTCACCACCCAGGGACGGAAGATCTAACTATGGCTACACCTTC,-,-,TRBV18,TRBJ1-2
CASSPLRAPSGNTIYF,TGTGCCAGCAGCCCCCTTAGGGCACCGTCTGGAAACACCATATATTTT,medium-sized,-,TRBV7-9,TRBJ1-3
CASSWRGVDEAFF,TGTGCCAGCAGTTGGAGAGGGGTGGATGAAGCTTTCTTT,-,-,TRBV11-3,TRBJ1-1
CASSPGPGVLELFF,TGTGCCAGCAGTCCTGGGCCCGGAGTTCTGGAGCTGTTTTTT,-,-,TRBV28,TRBJ2-2
CASSFRDVRSPLHF,TGTGCCAGCAGCTTCCGGGACGTAAGGTCACCCCTCCACTTT,few,-,TRBV5-6,TRBJ1-6
CASSLDGPNSPLHF,TGTGCCAGCAGCTTAGATGGGCCCAATTCACCCCTCCACTTT,once,-,TRBV11-3,TRBJ1-6
CASSLIGAEAFF,TGTGCCAGCAGCTTAATTGGAGCTGAAGCTTTCTTT,-,-,TRBV7-8,TRBJ1-1
CASRSRQGRQETQYF,TGTGCCAGCAGGAGCCGACAGGGGAGACAAGAGACCCAGTACTTC,-,TRBD1,TRBV2,TRBJ2-5
CASSIEGWGTEAFF,TGTGCCAGTAGTATTGAAGGCTGGGGCACTGAAGCTTTCTTT,-,-,TRBV19,TRBJ1-1
CASSQRESAEAFF,TGTGCCAGCAGCCAAAGGGAATCCGCAGAAGCTTTCTTT,-,-,TRBV11-3,TRBJ1-1
CASSLHGFGSTNEKLFF,TGTGCCAGCAGTCTCCACGGGTTTGGTTCGACTAATGAAAAACTGTTTTTT,-,-,TRBV28,TRBJ1-4
CASSQVNQEGYTF,TGTGCCAGCAGCCAAGTTAACCAGGAGGGCTACACCTTC,once,-,TRBV4-2,TRBJ1-2
CSAQRGGAGANVLTF,TGCAGCGCCCAACGGGGTGGGGCCGGGGCCAACGTCCTGACTTTC,-,-,TRBV29-1,TRBJ2-6
CASSEGREYGYTF,TGTGCCAGCTCAGAGGGCAGGGAATATGGCTACACCTTC,once,-,TRBV18,TRBJ1-2
CASSAQGETEAFF,TGCGCCAGCAGCGCGCAGGGGGAAACTGAAGCTTTCTTT,-,TRBD1,TRBV5-1,TRBJ1-1
CASSLARPVYGYTF,TGTGCCAGCAGCTTGGCCAGGCCCGTCTATGGCTACACCTTC,large,-,TRBV5-6,TRBJ1-2
CASSIRSGSDTQYF,TGTGCCAGTAGTATCCGTAGCGGGTCGGATACGCAGTATTTT,-,TRBD2,TRBV19,TRBJ2-3